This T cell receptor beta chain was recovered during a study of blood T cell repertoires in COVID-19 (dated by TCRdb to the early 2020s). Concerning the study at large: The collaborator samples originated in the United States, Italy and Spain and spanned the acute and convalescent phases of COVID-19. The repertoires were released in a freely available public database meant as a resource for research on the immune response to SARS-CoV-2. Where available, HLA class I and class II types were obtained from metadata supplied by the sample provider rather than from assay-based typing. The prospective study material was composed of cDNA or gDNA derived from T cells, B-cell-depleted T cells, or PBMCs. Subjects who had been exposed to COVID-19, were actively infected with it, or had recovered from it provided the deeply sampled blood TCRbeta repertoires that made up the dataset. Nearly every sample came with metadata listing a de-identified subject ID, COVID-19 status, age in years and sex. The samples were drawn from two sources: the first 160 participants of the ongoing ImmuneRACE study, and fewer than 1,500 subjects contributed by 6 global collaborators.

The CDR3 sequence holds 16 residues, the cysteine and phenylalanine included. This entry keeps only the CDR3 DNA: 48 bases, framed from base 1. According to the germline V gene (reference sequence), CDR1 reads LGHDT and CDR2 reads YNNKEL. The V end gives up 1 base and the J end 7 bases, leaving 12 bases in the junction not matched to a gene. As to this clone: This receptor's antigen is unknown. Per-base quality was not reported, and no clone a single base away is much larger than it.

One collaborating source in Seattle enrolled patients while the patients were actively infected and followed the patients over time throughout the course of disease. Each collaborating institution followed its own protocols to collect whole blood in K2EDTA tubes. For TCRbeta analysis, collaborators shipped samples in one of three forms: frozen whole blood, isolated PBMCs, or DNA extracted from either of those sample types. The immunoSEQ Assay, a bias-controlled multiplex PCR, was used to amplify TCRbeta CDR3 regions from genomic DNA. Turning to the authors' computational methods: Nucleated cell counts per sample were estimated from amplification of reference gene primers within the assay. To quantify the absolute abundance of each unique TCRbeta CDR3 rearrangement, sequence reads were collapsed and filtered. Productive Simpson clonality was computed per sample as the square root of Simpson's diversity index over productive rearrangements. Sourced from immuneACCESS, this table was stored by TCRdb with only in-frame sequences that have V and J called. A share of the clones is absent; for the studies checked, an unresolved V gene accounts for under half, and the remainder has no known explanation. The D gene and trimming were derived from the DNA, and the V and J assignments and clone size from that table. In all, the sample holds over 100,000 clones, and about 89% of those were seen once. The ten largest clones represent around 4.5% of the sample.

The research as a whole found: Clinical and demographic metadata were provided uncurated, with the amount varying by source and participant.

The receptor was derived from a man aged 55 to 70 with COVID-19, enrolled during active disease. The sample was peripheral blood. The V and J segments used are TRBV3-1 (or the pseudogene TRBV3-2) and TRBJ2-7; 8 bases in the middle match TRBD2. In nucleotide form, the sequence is TGTGCCAGCAGCCAAGGTTTTCAGCGGGGGTCGGGGGAGCAGTACTTC. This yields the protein CASSQGFQRGSGEQYF.